Presented here are 2 T cell receptor beta chains from one specimen sequenced in a study of blood T cell repertoires in COVID-19. Measured with immunoSEQ multiplex PCR; TCRdb has only the in-frame clones, and not every one. This sample has about 74,000 clones, with around 70% found just once. The sequencing input was peripheral blood. The receptors shown here come from a man between 65 and 79 years old with acute or convalescent COVID-19.

The chain employs TRBV7-2 and TRBJ2-7, with TRBD2 matching over 12 bases. J was trimmed by 3 bases and V by 6 bases; bases with no gene match: 6. CDR1 and CDR2 from the germline V gene are SGHTA and FQGNSA. The CDR3 runs 15 residues. DNA of the CDR3: TGTGCCAGCAGGCAAGGACTAGCGGGAATCTACGAGCAGTACTTC. The encoded protein is CASRQGLAGIYEQYF.

V and J are TRBV3-1 (or the pseudogene TRBV3-2) and TRBJ2-5; TRBD2 is a possible D gene (7 bases). V was trimmed by 2 bases and J by 5 bases, leaving 21 bases between them. The CDR3 has 17 residues. Germline V gene lookup returns CDR1 LGHDT and CDR2 YNNKEL (reference sequence). The CDR3 loop is CASSQSTIGGGPETQYF. Here the CDR3 DNA reads TGTGCCAGCAGCCAATCCACTATAGGGGGAGGGCCCGAGACCCAGTACTTC.